Listed below are T cell receptor beta chains from one sample, sequenced in a study of CD8+ T cells in alopecia areata. The repertoire was sequenced with immunoSEQ multiplex PCR; TCRdb's copy has only in-frame clones and lacks some. Altogether 40,000 to 50,000 clones are present, under 70% being singletons, with the ten largest covering over 20%. The source was CD8+ T cells sorted from blood, collected at week 4, from a patient treated with tofacitinib. These receptors were obtained from a human donor with alopecia areata. Both conserved end residues are part of each CDR3. A D gene is named only where the DNA matches it firmly. Only some rows state a clone size, as once, few, many or a class for expanded clones.

TRBJ2-3 | TRBD2 | TRBV7-3 | - | TGTGCCAGCAGCTTATCTACTAGCGGTAGCACAGATACGCAGTATTTT | CASSLSTSGSTDTQYF
TRBJ2-2 | - | TRBV29-1 | - | TGCAGCGTTGATGATCGGAACACCGGGGAGCTGTTTTTT | CSVDDRNTGELFF
TRBJ2-3 | TRBD2 | TRBV30 | few | TGTGCCTGGAGTGCCACACTAGCGACAGATACGCAGTATTTT | CAWSATLATDTQYF
TRBJ2-4 | - | TRBV2 | - | TGTGCCAGCACTGACTCGTACATTCAGTACTTC | CASTDSYIQYF
TRBJ1-2 | TRBD1 | TRBV29-1 | once | TGCAGCGTTGACGGACAGGGGTATGGCTACACCTTC | CSVDGQGYGYTF
TRBJ1-1 | - | TRBV6-5 | - | TGTGCCAGCAGTTACCAGGGGTGGAACACTGAAGCTTTCTTT | CASSYQGWNTEAFF
TRBJ2-7 | TRBD2 | TRBV10-2 | - | TGCGCCAGCAGTCCGCGGGGGACCGCTTACGAGCAGTACTTC | CASSPRGTAYEQYF
TRBJ2-1 | TRBD2 | TRBV5-6 | - | TGTGCCAGCAGCTCTAGCGGGGGTCGGTACAATGAGCAGTTCTTC | CASSSSGGRYNEQFF
TRBJ2-3 | TRBD1 | TRBV9 | few | TGTGCCAGCAGCGCCAACCCGGAGGACAGGGGCACAGATACGCAGTATTTT | CASSANPEDRGTDTQYF
TRBJ2-3 | TRBD1 | TRBV9 | - | TGTGCCAGCAGCGTAGTGGGACAGGGCATCACAGATACGCAGTATTTT | CASSVVGQGITDTQYF
TRBJ1-1 | TRBD1 | TRBV29-1 | few | TGCAGCGTGACAGGGGAGAACACTGAAGCTTTCTTT | CSVTGENTEAFF
TRBJ1-1 | - | TRBV12-5 | - | TGTGCTGCCGACCCGGGGGGCACTGAAGCTTTCTTT | CAADPGGTEAFF
TRBJ1-5 | - | TRBV7-9 | - | TGTGCCAGCAGCCCCACCGATAGCAATCAGCCCCAGCATTTT | CASSPTDSNQPQHF
TRBJ2-3 | TRBD1 | TRBV30 | - | TGTGCCTGGACGACAGGGTTAATCACAGATACGCAGTATTTT | CAWTTGLITDTQYF
TRBJ1-5 | - | TRBV30 | - | TGTGCCTGGAGTGTTGGTAGCAATCAGCCCCAGCATTTT | CAWSVGSNQPQHF
TRBJ1-2 | - | TRBV4-1 | - | TGCGCCAGCAGCCAAGTGGCGCGTCGGGGCGGCTACACCTTC | CASSQVARRGGYTF
TRBJ2-7 | - | TRBV30 | few | TGTGCCTGGGCCGGGACCTACGAGCAGTACTTC | CAWAGTYEQYF
TRBJ2-3 | TRBD1 | TRBV29-1 | - | TGCAGCGTTGTGGCGAAGTGGATGGGACAGGGTGCAGATACGCAGTATTTT | CSVVAKWMGQGADTQYF
TRBJ2-7 | - | TRBV6-5 | - | TGTGCCAGCACAGGGCCTTCCTACGAGCAGTACTTC | CASTGPSYEQYF
TRBJ2-7 | TRBD1 | TRBV29-1 | - | TGCAGCGTGGTAAAGACAGGGGGAGACTACGAGCAGTACTTC | CSVVKTGGDYEQYF
TRBJ2-3 | - | TRBV29-1 | - | TGCAGCGTTGAGAGGGACCTCACGCAGTATTTT | CSVERDLTQYF
TRBJ2-7 | - | TRBV27 | few | TGTGCCAGCAACCGGGGACGGGACGAGCAGTACTTC | CASNRGRDEQYF
TRBJ1-1 | TRBD1 | TRBV29-1 | few | TGCAGCGTTGGTCAGGGGGAAGGGACTGAAGCTTTCTTT | CSVGQGEGTEAFF
TRBJ2-7 | TRBD1 | TRBV27 | - | TGTGCCAGCAGGGACAGGGTACGTTACGAGCAGTACTTC | CASRDRVRYEQYF
TRBJ2-2 | - | TRBV29-1 | - | TGCAGCGTTGAAAGACGAGATGGCGGTCCCGGGGAGCTGTTTTTT | CSVERRDGGPGELFF
TRBJ2-3 | TRBD1 | TRBV29-1 | - | TGCAGCGTCCCGGGACAGCCCCCTAGCACAGATACGCAGTATTTT | CSVPGQPPSTDTQYF
TRBJ2-1 | - | TRBV27 | - | TGTGCCAGCAGTTTCGACCTCAATGAGCAGTTCTTC | CASSFDLNEQFF
TRBJ2-7 | - | TRBV4-3 | once | TGCGCCAGCAGCCAAGATGCAGGGGCGGGGGAGCAGTACTTC | CASSQDAGAGEQYF
TRBJ2-1 | - | TRBV30 | few | TGTGCCTGGAGTCTTTCCTACAATGAGCAGTTCTTC | CAWSLSYNEQFF
TRBJ2-5 | - | TRBV21-1 | - | TGTGCCAGCAGCGCACCAGGACGACAGAAACCTTCTCAAGAGACCCAGTACTTC | CASSAPGRQKPSQETQYF
TRBJ2-1 | - | TRBV18 | medium-sized | TGTGCCAGCTCATCGGAGTTTGGTTTGTTTGATGAGCAGTTCTTC | CASSSEFGLFDEQFF
TRBJ2-1 | - | TRBV7-2 | few | TGTGCCAGCAGCCCCTCCCTGACTAGATATGAGCAGTTCTTC | CASSPSLTRYEQFF